This T cell receptor beta chain stems from a study of cytomegalovirus exposure and HLA in healthy donors. Findings of the study overall: Three chains linked to CMV were shown in vitro to be specific for CMV antigens. Follow-up analysis later connected one missense variant in DCLRE1C with trimming of TCR beta V- and J-genes.

This CDR3 contains 17 residues. Unmatched junction bases numbered 12, after V lost 4 bases and J lost 2 bases. Per germline, CDR1 LGHNA and CDR2 YSLEER. The study ran its PCR with 60 Vbeta and 13 Jbeta primers. The table came from immunoSEQ multiplex PCR; TCRdb's copy has only in-frame clones and leaves some out. In the table there are 90,000 to 110,000 clones, roughly 15% of which are singletons. This clone was counted between two and nine times. Its specificity is not known. The sample comprised PBMCs. The receptor was derived from a female donor in good health and CMV-seronegative. V and J are TRBV4-3 and TRBJ1-2, with 8 bases identical to TRBD1. The CDR3 reads CASSRKTGTGENYGYTF. The CDR3 DNA reads TGCGCCAGCAGCCGTAAAACCGGGACAGGAGAGAACTATGGCTACACCTTC.